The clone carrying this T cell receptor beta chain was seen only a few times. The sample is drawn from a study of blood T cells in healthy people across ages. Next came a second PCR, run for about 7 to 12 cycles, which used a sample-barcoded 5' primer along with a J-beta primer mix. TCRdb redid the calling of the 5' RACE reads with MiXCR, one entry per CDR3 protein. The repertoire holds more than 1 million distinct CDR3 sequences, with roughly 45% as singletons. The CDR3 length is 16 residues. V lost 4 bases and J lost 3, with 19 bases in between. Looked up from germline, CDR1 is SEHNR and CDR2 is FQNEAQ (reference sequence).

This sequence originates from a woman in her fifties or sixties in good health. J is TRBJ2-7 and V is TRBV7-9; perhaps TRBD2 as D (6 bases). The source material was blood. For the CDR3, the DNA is TGTGCCAGCAGCTCTACTCGGTCAGGGAGGTTCTACGAGCAGTACTTC. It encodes CASSSTRSGRFYEQYF.